Shown below are 13 T cell receptor beta chains from a single sample sequenced in a study of blood T cells in healthy people across ages. Sample-barcoded 5' priming and a J-beta primer mix drove a second PCR of 7 to 11 cycles. A single record per CDR3 protein comes from TCRdb applying MiXCR to the 5' RACE reads. The sample lists 800,000 to 950,000 distinct CDR3 sequences; roughly 28% were seen once. The same sample was also used in a study of T cells of mothers and their children.

Sample: blood. These receptors all come from a woman in her thirties or forties in good health.

This clonotype was seen a handful of times. The V gene is TRBV4-2, the J gene TRBJ2-1, with D possibly being TRBD2 (6 bases). V dropped 1 base and J dropped 8 bases, with 12 bases sitting between them. The CDR3 length is 14 residues. CDR1 and CDR2 (germline): LGHNA, YNFKEQ. The CDR3 sequence: CASSQVLAEDEQFF. CDR3 DNA sequence: TGTGCCAGCAGCCAAGTACTAGCAGAGGATGAGCAGTTCTTC.

The rearrangement links TRBV6-5 to TRBJ1-4, with D possibly being TRBD1 (5 bases). Germline loops: CDR1 MNHEY, CDR2 SVGAGI. The CDR3 has 14 residues. Trimming left V 4 bases short and J 8 bases short, with 14 bases between. CDR3 DNA: TGTGCCAGCAGTTCACAGGTTGGGAAGGAAAAACTGTTTTTT. This sequence encodes CASSSQVGKEKLFF.

In this sample, this clonotype turned up a few times. This chain uses TRBV6-2 or TRBV6-3 with TRBJ2-1, with TRBD1 matching 12 bases. CDR3 length: 20 residues. After removal of 2 bases from V and 0 bases from J, the junction contained 11 bases not matched to a gene. Germline CDR1 MNHEY, CDR2 SVGEGT. The CDR3 nucleotides read TGTGCCAGCAGTTACACCGGGACAGGGGGCGCAATAGGCTCCTACAATGAGCAGTTCTTC. Translation: CASSYTGTGGAIGSYNEQFF.

This clonotype was seen once. An end of the junction differs from the germline gene, which may be a read error. The chain has TRBV5-6 and TRBJ2-2, with D perhaps TRBD2 (5 bases). The CDR3 covers 17 residues. From germline, CDR1 is SGHDT and CDR2 YYEEEE. The CDR3 DNA reads as TGTGCCAACAGCTTTAATCCCGGGATACCGAATACCGGGGAGCTGTTTTTT. Translated, it gives CANSFNPGIPNTGELFF.

This clonotype has more than one count but fewer than ten. This chain links TRBV28 with TRBJ2-1; possibly TRBD1 for D (6 bases). V was shortened by 5 bases and J by 2 bases, with 13 bases between the two germline ends. This CDR3 contains 15 residues. Germline V CDR1 and CDR2: MDHEN, SYDVKM. CDR3 amino acids: CASSHGRGTYNEQFF. In nucleotides, the CDR3 is TGTGCCAGCAGTCATGGCAGGGGCACCTACAATGAGCAGTTCTTC.

Of note for this clonotype: This CDR3 is missing its conserved last phenylalanine or tryptophan, likely due to a read error. The limits of the CDR3 on the DNA are not certain, so only TCRdb's listed CDR3 is given. V and J are TRBV3-1 and TRBJ2-6. The CDR3 has 8 residues if both end residues are counted. From germline, CDR1 is LGHDT and CDR2 YNNKEL (reference sequence). The CDR3: CASSQLIQ.

The V call is TRBV5-8, the J call TRBJ2-7; 8 bases line up with TRBD1. The germline CDR1 and CDR2 sequences are SGHTS and YDEGEE. This CDR3 is 15 amino acids long. Trimming took 3 bases from V and 3 from J; bases not matched to a gene: 8. The CDR3 DNA is TGTGCCAGCAGCTCGCAGACAGGGGCCCACTACGAGCAGTACTTC. It specifies CASSSQTGAHYEQYF.

In this sample, this clonotype turned up a few times. This chain uses TRBV4-1 with TRBJ2-1; 10 nucleotides line up with TRBD2. The trim removed 2 bases at V and 4 bases at J, leaving 5 bases unmatched. Germline CDR1 reads MGHRA; CDR2 reads YSYEKL. There are 16 residues in the CDR3. CDR3 in DNA: TGCGCCAGCAGCCAACCGAGAGCGGGGGGGTACAATGAGCAGTTCTTC. Translated: CASSQPRAGGYNEQFF.

The chain couples TRBV20-1 to TRBJ2-1; 9 bases line up with TRBD1. V was clipped by 1 base and J by 5 bases; unmatched bases: 3. Germline-derived CDR1 and CDR2 are DFQATT and SNEGSKA (reference sequence). CDR3 length equals 14 residues. The CDR3 DNA is TGCAGTGCTAGAGGGACAGGGGTGGACAATGAGCAGTTCTTC. It is translated as CSARGTGVDNEQFF.

V gene TRBV28 combines with J gene TRBJ2-3; 10 bases are a match to TRBD1. Germline CDR1 reads MDHEN; CDR2 reads SYDVKM. Unmatched junction bases numbered 17, after V lost 6 bases and J lost 5 bases. The CDR3 contains 18 residues. CDR3 protein: CASSHRGSGTGARDTQYF. In DNA form, the CDR3 reads TGTGCCAGCAGCCATAGGGGAAGTGGGACAGGGGCGAGAGATACGCAGTATTTT.

This clonotype has a count of ten or more. V usage is TRBV11-2 and J usage is TRBJ2-5; 14 bases fit TRBD2. V was pared by 5 bases and J by 1 base, with 3 bases of the junction left unmatched. Germline-derived CDR1 and CDR2 are SGHAT and FQNNGV. The CDR3 is made up of 16 amino acids. CDR3 nucleotide sequence: TGTGCCAGCAGCCAGGGACTAGCGGGGGCCCAAGAGACCCAGTACTTC. Protein sequence: CASSQGLAGAQETQYF.

This clonotype was detected a few times. The chain is built from TRBV7-2 and TRBJ2-5; 7 bases match TRBD1. V trimming: 5 bases; J trimming: 2 bases; junction bases outside the gene matches: 11. Germline loops: CDR1 SGHTA, CDR2 FQGNSA. The CDR3 spans 16 residues. The CDR3 nucleotides read TGTGCCAGCAGCCGACGGGACAGTATGCTGCAAGAGACCCAGTACTTC. Protein product: CASSRRDSMLQETQYF.

The table lists this clonotype with many counts. This chain connects TRBV6-5 to TRBJ2-1; D ambiguous. The CDR3 contains 15 residues. Germline CDR1 and CDR2: MNHEY and SVGAGI. V lost 5 bases to trimming and J lost 7 bases, with 18 bases between them. The CDR3 coding sequence is TGTGCCAGCAGTCCCTGGATGACCCCTATTAATGAGCAGTTCTTC. Translating gives CASSPWMTPINEQFF.